These 17 T cell receptor beta chains share one sample of origin, sequenced in a study of cytomegalovirus exposure and HLA in healthy donors. PCR amplification relied on 60 Vbeta primers (plus 13 Jbeta primers). The protocol was immunoSEQ multiplex PCR, while the TCRdb copy is restricted to in-frame clones and leaves out a portion. The sample carries about 200,000 clones, 60% to 85% recorded once. Sequencing was done on a sample of PBMCs. These receptors originate from a middle-aged man in good health and CMV-seronegative.

This rearrangement joins TRBV5-1 to TRBJ1-2; D gene ambiguous. V lost 4 bases and J 2 bases, leaving 9 bases between the germline ends. Germline V gene data show CDR1 as SGHRS and CDR2 as YFSETQ. This CDR3 has 13 residues. DNA of the CDR3: TGCGCCAGCAGCCCCCCGGGAAACTATGGCTACACCTTC. Amino acid sequence: CASSPPGNYGYTF.

The chain links TRBV6-5 to TRBJ2-1; maybe TRBD1 (7 bases). CDR3 size: 12 residues. V lost 5 bases to trimming and J lost 6 bases, with 8 bases between them. Germline CDR1 reads MNHEY; CDR2 reads SVGAGI. This CDR3 reads CASSQGGNEQFF. In DNA, the CDR3 is TGTGCCAGCAGTCAGGGGGGCAATGAGCAGTTCTTC.

This clone was picked up a small number of times. The chain links TRBV6-1 to TRBJ1-3; a possible D gene is TRBD1 (5 bases). Trimming took 4 bases from V and 5 from J, leaving 15 bases between them. Germline values: CDR1 MNHNS, CDR2 SASEGT. This CDR3 is built from 15 residues. CDR3 residues: CASSVQPDSRNTIYF. The DNA for the CDR3 is TGTGCCAGCAGTGTTCAACCTGACAGCAGAAACACCATATATTTT.

V is TRBV18 and J is TRBJ1-4; D might be TRBD1 (6 bases). The germline V gene encodes CDR1 KGHSH and CDR2 LQKENI. Trimming cost V 6 bases and J 4 bases, with 12 bases left between them. CDR3 length equals 14 residues. The CDR3 sequence: CASSLQGSNEKLFF. CDR3 in DNA: TGTGCCAGCTCCCTACAGGGAAGTAATGAAAAACTGTTTTTT.

This clone has just a few counts. The J gene is TRBJ1-1, the V gene TRBV27; tentatively, D is TRBD1 (6 bases). The CDR3 extends over 14 amino acids. CDR1 and CDR2 (germline): MNHEY, SMNVEV (reference sequence). V lost 4 bases and J lost 1, with 10 bases in between. The CDR3 reads CASSYDRRNTEAFF. CDR3 DNA sequence: TGTGCCAGCAGTTACGACAGGAGGAACACTGAAGCTTTCTTT.

The chain couples TRBV6-5 to TRBJ2-5, with TRBD1 as a possible D gene (6 bases). Per germline, CDR1 MNHEY and CDR2 SVGAGI. The CDR3 totals 13 residues. Trimming removed 7 bases at V and 5 bases at J, with 14 bases between. The CDR3 loop is CASTTGNWETQYF. The CDR3 DNA reads as TGTGCCAGCACCACAGGGAATTGGGAGACCCAGTACTTC.

V usage is TRBV6-5 and J usage is TRBJ1-1, with TRBD1 identical over 9 bases. With V trimmed by 6 bases and J by 4 bases, 6 bases remained unmatched. CDR1 is MNHEY and CDR2 is SVGAGI in the germline V gene. This CDR3 contains 14 residues. DNA of the CDR3: TGTGCCAGCAGAGTCGGACAGGGGAGCACTGAAGCTTTCTTT. Its protein is CASRVGQGSTEAFF.

The chain couples TRBV7-9 to TRBJ2-3; D not resolved. V shed 5 bases and J shed 0 bases, with 18 bases lying between them. CDR3 length equals 17 residues. Germline V gives CDR1 SEHNR, CDR2 FQNEAQ (reference sequence). The CDR3 spells CASSPRVAVKSTDTQYF. CDR3 sequence (DNA): TGTGCCAGCAGCCCCCGGGTAGCCGTCAAGAGCACAGATACGCAGTATTTT. Full variable domain (missing parts from reference TRBV7-9 and TRBJ2-3): DTGVSQNPRHKITKRGQNVTFRCDPISEHNRLYWYRQTLGQGPEFLTYFQNEAQLEKSRLLSDRFSAERPKGSFSTLEIQRTEQGDSAMYLCASSPRVAVKSTDTQYFGPGTRLTVL.

The chain has TRBV5-8 and TRBJ1-5; D might be TRBD1 (5 bases). Germline V lookup: CDR1 SGHTS, CDR2 YDEGEE. This CDR3 region has 12 residues. Here the CDR3 DNA reads TGTGCAGCCGGTCAGGGCTATCAGCCCCAGCATTTT. Translating gives CAAGQGYQPQHF.

The chain has TRBV28 and TRBJ2-7; D possibly corresponds to TRBD1 (6 bases). The CDR3 has 14 residues. V dropped 3 bases and J dropped 3 bases, with 12 bases sitting between them. From germline, CDR1 is MDHEN and CDR2 SYDVKM. The CDR3 protein is CASSFPGQFYEQYF. The CDR3 DNA sequence: TGTGCCAGCAGTTTTCCGGGACAATTCTACGAGCAGTACTTC.

This clone showed up just a few times. The V and J genes are TRBV19 and TRBJ2-1; 11 bases are a match to TRBD2. The germline V gene has CDR1 LNHDA and CDR2 SQIVND (reference sequence). This CDR3 has 17 amino acids. V gave up 3 bases and J gave up 2 bases; unmatched junction bases: 6. CDR3 nucleotide sequence: TGTGCCAGTAGTATCAGGAAACTAGCGGGGGCCTACAATGAGCAGTTCTTC. It yields the protein CASSIRKLAGAYNEQFF.

The chain joins TRBV5-6 to TRBJ2-5; D is perhaps TRBD2 (6 bases). The CDR3 is made up of 13 amino acids. The germline V gene encodes CDR1 SGHDT and CDR2 YYEEEE. V lost 0 bases, J lost 5 bases, and 8 bases lay in between. CDR3: CASSLGLEETQYF. The CDR3 DNA reads as TGTGCCAGCAGCTTGGGACTAGAGGAGACCCAGTACTTC.

This chain connects TRBV28 to TRBJ2-7, with D possibly matching TRBD2 (6 bases). The CDR3 covers 14 residues. Trimming pared 7 bases from V and 6 bases from J, leaving 19 bases between. CDR1 is MDHEN and CDR2 is SYDVKM in the germline V gene. CDR3 residues: CASIFELASGEQYF. The CDR3 nucleotides read TGTGCCAGCATCTTTGAACTAGCTTCTGGCGAGCAGTACTTC.

The chain is built from TRBV19 and TRBJ1-1; D is unresolved. V lost 5 bases, J lost 5 bases, and 12 bases lay in between. The length of the CDR3 is 13 residues. CDR1 and CDR2 (germline): LNHDA, SQIVND (reference sequence). CDR3 loop: CASSLAGRTEAFF. CDR3 nucleotide sequence: TGTGCCAGTAGTCTGGCAGGCCGAACTGAAGCTTTCTTT.

The J gene is TRBJ1-1, the V gene TRBV5-1; TRBD1 matches 8 bases. V shed 0 bases, J shed 7 bases, and the junction held 5 bases outside the gene matches. CDR3 length: 14 amino acids. Germline values: CDR1 SGHRS, CDR2 YFSETQ. CDR3 DNA sequence: TGCGCCAGCAGCTTGGGACAGGGGCCAGGTGAAGCTTTCTTT. Translation gives CASSLGQGPGEAFF.

The chain joins TRBV9 to TRBJ2-2; 9 nucleotides match TRBD1. V trimming: 2 bases; J trimming: 6 bases; junction bases outside the gene matches: 8. This CDR3 region has 16 residues. The germline CDR1 and CDR2 sequences are SGDLS and YYNGEE. CDR3 nucleotide sequence: TGTGCCAGCAGCGTTGTGAACAGGGGGCGTCCCGGGGAGCTGTTTTTT. This sequence encodes CASSVVNRGRPGELFF.

The chain recombines TRBV27 with TRBJ1-6; D ambiguous. The CDR3 is 18 residues long. V was clipped by 0 bases and J by 1 base, with 13 bases between them. CDR1 and CDR2 (germline): MNHEY, SMNVEV (reference sequence). For the CDR3, the DNA is TGTGCCAGCAGTTTATCACCCCCGGAGGAGTCCTATAATTCACCCCTCCACTTT. Protein sequence: CASSLSPPEESYNSPLHF.